The 25 T cell receptor beta chains given below trace back to one sample, sequenced in a study of STAT3 mutations in large granular lymphocyte leukemia. Measured with immunoSEQ multiplex PCR; TCRdb has only the in-frame clones, and not every one. The table has approximately 3,000 clones, roughly 68% seen once. Their recognized antigens are unknown. Study-level results: In T-cell large granular lymphocyte leukemia, about half of patients showed multiple immunodominant subclonotypes.

Sequenced material: peripheral blood mononuclear cells. The receptors stem from a woman aged 35 to 49 with T-cell large granular lymphocyte leukemia. Some clones in this sample may be carry-over from other donors' samples.

The chain is built from TRBV5-1 and TRBJ2-1; 7 bases align to TRBD1. CDR3 length equals 13 residues. Germline V CDR1 and CDR2: SGHRS, YFSETQ. V dropped 4 bases and J dropped 5; count of bases not matched to a gene: 3. The CDR3 bases are TGCGCCAGCAGCCCGCAGGGGGACAATGAGCAGTTCTTC. Its translation: CASSPQGDNEQFF. Supplemented by reference TRBV5-1 and TRBJ2-1, the full variable domain reads KAGVTQTPRYLIKTRGQQVTLSCSPISGHRSVSWYQQTPGQGLQFLFEYFSETQRNKGNFPGRFSGRQFSNSRSEMNVSTLELGDSALYLCASSPQGDNEQFFGPGTRLTVL.

The V gene is TRBV29-1, the J gene TRBJ1-2; maybe TRBD1 (5 bases). From germline, CDR1 is SQVTM and CDR2 ANQGSEA. The CDR3 runs 11 residues. Trimming took 7 bases from V and 4 from J, leaving 10 bases between them. Written as DNA, the CDR3 is TGCAGCGCGGGGGGAGGCTATGGCTACACCTTC. Protein: CSAGGGYGYTF. The full variable domain, with the rest looked up from reference TRBV29-1 and TRBJ1-2, is SAVISQKPSRDICQRGTSLTIQCQVDSQVTMMFWYRQQPGQSLTLIATANQGSEATYESGFVIDKFPISRPNLTFSTLTVSNMSPEDSSIYLCSAGGGYGYTFGSGTRLTVV.

This chain connects TRBV30 to TRBJ1-2; D gene uncertain. The CDR3 has 12 residues. Germline values: CDR1 GTSNPN, CDR2 SVGIG (reference sequence). V was trimmed by 2 bases and J by 8 bases, leaving 12 bases between them. Here the CDR3 reads CAWSWRERGYTF. In nucleotides, the CDR3 is TGTGCCTGGAGTTGGCGGGAGCGCGGCTACACCTTC.

This clone was seen a handful of times. The V and J genes are TRBV7-2 and TRBJ2-3; D unresolved. The V end was cut by 0 bases, the J end by 6 bases, with 10 bases between. The V gene's germline CDR1 is SGHTA and CDR2 FQGNSA. The CDR3 sequence is 14 residues long. Written as DNA, the CDR3 is TGTGCCAGCAGCTTAGCCTTTACGTCCGATACGCAGTATTTT. This gives the protein CASSLAFTSDTQYF.

This clone was found once. The rearrangement uses TRBV9 and TRBJ2-1; D might be TRBD1 (6 bases). The germline V and J ends were trimmed by 0 bases and 4 bases, with 14 bases remaining between them. The germline V gene encodes CDR1 SGDLS and CDR2 YYNGEE. The CDR3 has 16 amino acids. CDR3 bases: TGTGCCAGCAGCGTAGGCTCCGGGACAAAGTACAATGAGCAGTTCTTC. Protein: CASSVGSGTKYNEQFF.

This rearrangement joins TRBV14 to TRBJ2-7; TRBD1 matches at 7 bases. The V and J ends lost 5 bases and 9 bases, in that order; junction bases with no gene match: 13. The CDR3 covers 14 residues. Looked up from germline, CDR1 is SGHDN and CDR2 is FVKESK. CDR3 sequence reads: CASSAAYRGHGQYF. The CDR3 DNA sequence: TGTGCCAGCAGCGCAGCTTACAGGGGACACGGGCAGTACTTC.

J is TRBJ1-2 and V is TRBV19, with 9 bases aligning to TRBD1. Germline V gene sequence: CDR1 LNHDA, CDR2 SQIVND (reference sequence). The J segment lost 3 bases and the V segment lost 8 bases, leaving 7 bases of the junction unmatched. This CDR3 comprises 14 residues. CDR3 nucleotide sequence: TGTGCCAGTTTCAATAGACAGGGGGACTATGGCTACACCTTC. Protein: CASFNRQGDYGYTF.

V usage is TRBV13 and J usage is TRBJ2-5, with D possibly matching TRBD2 (5 bases). V was pared by 3 bases and J by 4 bases, with 12 bases between. The CDR3 length is 14 residues. The germline gives CDR1 PRHDT, CDR2 FYEKMQ (reference sequence). The CDR3 reads CASSLAQRRETQYF. The CDR3 bases are TGTGCCAGCAGCTTGGCCCAGCGGCGAGAGACCCAGTACTTC. The variable domain in full, with the rest retrieved from reference TRBV13 and TRBJ2-5, is AAGVIQSPRHLIKEKRETATLKCYPIPRHDTVYWYQQGPGQDPQFLISFYEKMQSDKGSIPDRFSAQQFSDYHSELNMSSLELGDSALYFCASSLAQRRETQYFGPGTRLLVL.

The chain combines TRBV5-1 with TRBJ1-2; no clear D. Germline V gene sequence: CDR1 SGHRS, CDR2 YFSETQ. The CDR3 contains 14 residues. The V end was cut by 0 bases, the J end by 2 bases, with 8 bases between. The CDR3 nucleotides read TGCGCCAGCAGCTTGGAGGCCACCAACTATGGCTACACCTTC. Encoded protein: CASSLEATNYGYTF.

This clone appeared a single time. The chain joins TRBV15 to TRBJ1-2; no firm D call. The CDR3 spans 15 residues. Trimming removed 1 base from V and 1 base from J, with 10 bases in between. Germline V lookup: CDR1 LNHNV, CDR2 YYDKDF (reference sequence). The CDR3 DNA is TGTGCCACCAGCAGAGTAGCGGCAGTTAACTATGGCTACACCTTC. It codes for CATSRVAAVNYGYTF. The full variable domain, with the rest looked up from reference TRBV15 and TRBJ1-2, is DAMVIQNPRYQVTQFGKPVTLSCSQTLNHNVMYWYQQKSSQAPKLLFHYYDKDFNNEADTPDNFQSRRPNTSFCFLDIRSPGLGDTAMYLCATSRVAAVNYGYTFGSGTRLTVV.

V is TRBV19 and J is TRBJ2-5, with a possible D match to TRBD2 (5 bases). The germline V gene has CDR1 LNHDA and CDR2 SQIVND (reference sequence). The CDR3 is 13 residues long. V was cut by 6 bases and J by 1 base, with 9 bases left in between. The CDR3 sequence is CASSLGSQETQYF. The CDR3 DNA is TGTGCCAGTAGCCTTGGGAGCCAAGAGACCCAGTACTTC.

The CDR3 DNA reads TGCGCCAGCAGCTTGGGCGGCGGAACCTACAATGAGCAGTTCTTC. It codes for CASSLGGGTYNEQFF. V usage is TRBV5-1 and J usage is TRBJ2-1; no clear D. Deletions cut 0 bases from V and 2 bases from J, with 9 bases between. CDR3 length equals 15 residues. Germline loops: CDR1 SGHRS, CDR2 YFSETQ.

This clone was counted only a few times. This chain connects TRBV5-4 to TRBJ2-3; unclear D gene. CDR1 is SGHNT and CDR2 is YYREEE in the germline V gene (reference sequence). Trimming removed 2 bases from V and 4 bases from J, with 8 bases in between. The CDR3 length is 13 residues. The CDR3 region is CASSLDAADTQYF. The CDR3 nucleotides read TGTGCCAGCAGCTTAGACGCTGCAGATACGCAGTATTTT.

CDR3 DNA sequence: TGTGCCAGCAGCGATAAGATAGGGGATGAAAAACTGTTTTTT. Its protein product is CASSDKIGDEKLFF. The J gene is TRBJ1-4, the V gene TRBV13; maybe TRBD1 (5 bases). The V gene lost 5 bases and the J gene lost 6 bases, with 13 bases spanning the gap. The CDR3 is 14 residues long. Looked up from germline, CDR1 is PRHDT and CDR2 is FYEKMQ (reference sequence).

In regard to this clone: One end of the junction fails to match germline, which may point to a read error. The rearrangement joins TRBV18 to TRBJ2-7, with D perhaps TRBD1 (5 bases). The CDR3 sequence is 15 residues long. Looked up from germline, CDR1 is KGHSH and CDR2 is LQKENI. The CDR3 region is CASSSPLYPRDEQYF. The CDR3 DNA is TGTGCCAGCTCATCACCTTTGTACCCCAGGGACGAGCAGTACTTC. The variable domain in full, completed from reference TRBV18 and TRBJ2-7, reads NAGVMQNPRHLVRRRGQEARLRCSPMKGHSHVYWYRQLPEEGLKFMVYLQKENIIDESGMPKERFSAEFPKEGPSILRIQQVVRGDSAAYFCASSSPLYPRDEQYFGPGTRLTVT.

V usage is TRBV18 and J usage is TRBJ1-3; TRBD1 agrees at 7 bases. CDR1 and CDR2 from the germline V gene are KGHSH and LQKENI. V lost 2 bases and J lost 3; bases outside the gene matches: 1. The CDR3 runs to 14 residues. The CDR3 DNA reads TGTGCCAGCTCACCATCAGGGGGTGGAAACACCATATATTTT. It encodes CASSPSGGGNTIYF.

J is TRBJ1-5 and V is TRBV5-1, with D hard to call. V was clipped by 1 base and J by 4 bases, with 15 bases between them. In germline, CDR1 is SGHRS, CDR2 YFSETQ. The CDR3 consists of 16 residues. CDR3 residues: CASSLYLQQFNQPQHF. The CDR3 DNA is TGCGCCAGCAGCTTGTATCTACAGCAGTTTAATCAGCCCCAGCATTTT.

This clone was recorded once. The gene calls are TRBV4-2 and TRBJ2-7; tentative D call: TRBD1 (6 bases). There are 15 residues in the CDR3. CDR1 is LGHNA, CDR2 YNFKEQ, per germline. Trimming took 0 bases from V and 1 from J, leaving 10 bases between them. Here the CDR3 DNA reads TGTGCCAGCAGCCAAGAAATAGGGGGATCCTACGAGCAGTACTTC. This codes for CASSQEIGGSYEQYF.

The V and J genes are TRBV12-5 and TRBJ2-7; 7 nucleotides line up with TRBD1. The CDR3 has 15 residues. Trimming at V came to 5 bases and at J to 4 bases, leaving 11 bases not matched to a gene. Germline V gene data show CDR1 as LGHNT and CDR2 as FRNRAP. DNA of the CDR3: TGTGCTAGTGGTCTTCCGGGACAGAGACTTTACGAGCAGTACTTC. Translation gives CASGLPGQRLYEQYF.

The rearrangement joins TRBV18 to TRBJ2-2, with D maybe TRBD1 (5 bases). CDR3 length equals 15 residues. CDR1 and CDR2 (germline): KGHSH, LQKENI. Trimming shortened V by 1 base and J by 6 bases, and 12 bases separated the two germline ends. The CDR3 nucleotides read TGTGCCAGCTCACCACGGAACAGGTTCGCCGGGGAGCTGTTTTTT. Its protein product is CASSPRNRFAGELFF.

This clone is large by share. The rearrangement links TRBV4-2 to TRBJ2-7; TRBD1 matches 9 bases. The CDR3 length is 16 residues. Germline assignment: CDR1 LGHNA and CDR2 YNFKEQ. Losses at the gene ends were 0 bases for V and 3 bases for J; bases not matched to a gene: 6. The CDR3 nucleotides read TGTGCCAGCAGCCAAGATCCGGGACAGGGCTTCTACGAGCAGTACTTC. It codes for CASSQDPGQGFYEQYF.

J is TRBJ2-5 and V is TRBV7-9; 7 bases are a match to TRBD2. V lost 3 bases, J lost 3 bases, and 16 bases stayed unmatched. The CDR3 covers 18 residues. Looked up from germline, CDR1 is SEHNR and CDR2 is FQNEAQ (reference sequence). For the CDR3, the DNA is TGTGCCAGCAGCTTCCCCAGACTAGCCTTGGGTTGGGAAGAGACCCAGTACTTC. This sequence encodes CASSFPRLALGWEETQYF.

The V and J genes are TRBV11-3 and TRBJ2-5; D gene uncertain. This CDR3 contains 14 residues. Trimming pared 3 bases from V and 4 bases from J, leaving 12 bases between. The germline CDR1 and CDR2 sequences are SGHNT and YENEEA. CDR3 region: CASSFSGTSETQYF. The DNA for the CDR3 is TGTGCCAGCAGCTTTTCGGGCACCTCAGAGACCCAGTACTTC. Based on the CDR3 plus reference TRBV11-3 and TRBJ2-5, the full variable domain is EAGVVQSPRYKIIEKKQPVAFWCNPISGHNTLYWYLQNLGQGPELLIRYENEEAVDDSQLPKDRFSAERLKGVDSTLKIQPAELGDSAVYLCASSFSGTSETQYFGPGTRLLVL.

V gene TRBV29-1 combines with J gene TRBJ2-5, with D unresolved. The germline gives CDR1 SQVTM, CDR2 ANQGSEA. The CDR3 is 9 residues long. With 6 bases removed from V and 5 bases from J, the gap between germline ends came to 4 bases. CDR3 bases: TGCAGCGTCAGGGAGACCCAGTACTTC. Translating gives CSVRETQYF.

The chain recombines TRBV30 with TRBJ1-3; TRBD1 matches 7 bases. Germline loops: CDR1 GTSNPN, CDR2 SVGIG (reference sequence). V shed 3 bases, J shed 0 bases, and the junction held 2 bases outside the gene matches. The CDR3 has 14 residues. The CDR3 DNA reads as TGTGCCTGGAGACAGGGGAGCTCTGGAAACACCATATATTTT. The encoded protein is CAWRQGSSGNTIYF.